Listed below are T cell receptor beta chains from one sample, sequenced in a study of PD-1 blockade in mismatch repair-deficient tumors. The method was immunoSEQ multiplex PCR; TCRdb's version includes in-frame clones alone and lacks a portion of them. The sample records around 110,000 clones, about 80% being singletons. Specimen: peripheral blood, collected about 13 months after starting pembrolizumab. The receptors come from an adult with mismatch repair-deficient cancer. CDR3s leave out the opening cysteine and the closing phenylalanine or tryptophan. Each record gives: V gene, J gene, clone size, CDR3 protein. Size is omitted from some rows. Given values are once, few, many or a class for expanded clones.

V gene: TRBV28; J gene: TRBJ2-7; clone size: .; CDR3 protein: ASSLEGEGYEQY
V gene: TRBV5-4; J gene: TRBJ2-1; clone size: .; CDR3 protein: ASSLASASGRVHNEQF
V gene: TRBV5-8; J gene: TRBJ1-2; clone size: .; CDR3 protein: ASSLGAGYT
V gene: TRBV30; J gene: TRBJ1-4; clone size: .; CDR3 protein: AWSGPGQGSEKLF
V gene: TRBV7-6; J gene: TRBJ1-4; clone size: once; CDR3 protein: ASSSQVEATNEKLF
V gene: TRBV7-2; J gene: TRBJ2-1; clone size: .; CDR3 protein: ASSLGGPISYNEQF
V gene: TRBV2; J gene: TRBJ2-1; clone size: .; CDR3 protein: ASSEQGLAGGSYNEQF
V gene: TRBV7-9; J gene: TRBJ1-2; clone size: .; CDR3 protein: ASSFVEVNYT
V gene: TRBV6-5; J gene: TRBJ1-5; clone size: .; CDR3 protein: ASSGQRRQPQH
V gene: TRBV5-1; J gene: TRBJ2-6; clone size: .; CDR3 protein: ASSEGGISGANVLT
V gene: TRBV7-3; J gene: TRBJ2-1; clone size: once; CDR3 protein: ASSSGTYNEQF
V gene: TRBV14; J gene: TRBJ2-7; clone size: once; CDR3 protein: ASSQVGLAVGEQY
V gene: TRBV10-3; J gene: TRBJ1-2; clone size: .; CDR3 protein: AISESGGRYGYT
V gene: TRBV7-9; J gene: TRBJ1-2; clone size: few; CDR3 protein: ASSFGPNYGYT
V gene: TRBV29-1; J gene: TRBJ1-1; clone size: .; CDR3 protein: SVQGGGAF
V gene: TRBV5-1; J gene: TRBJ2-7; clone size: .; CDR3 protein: ASSLRDPYEQY
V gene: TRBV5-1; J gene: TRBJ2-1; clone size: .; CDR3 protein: ASSVTSGRAGNEQF
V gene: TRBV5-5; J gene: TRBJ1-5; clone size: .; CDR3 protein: ASSLVQDIKPQH
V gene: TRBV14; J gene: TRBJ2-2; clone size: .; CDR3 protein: ASRDTNTGELF
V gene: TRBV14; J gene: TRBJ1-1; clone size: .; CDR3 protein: ASSQQGIKAF
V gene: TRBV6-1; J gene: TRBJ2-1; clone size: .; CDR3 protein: ASSDGSSGRANDEQF
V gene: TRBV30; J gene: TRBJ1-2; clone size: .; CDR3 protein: AWPGQGRYGYT
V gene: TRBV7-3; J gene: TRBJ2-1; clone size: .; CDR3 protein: ASSPWAGGYNEQF
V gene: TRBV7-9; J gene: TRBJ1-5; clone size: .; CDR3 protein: ASSADRDQPQH
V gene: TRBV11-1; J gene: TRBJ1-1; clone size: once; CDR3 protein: ASSLYGLGTEAF
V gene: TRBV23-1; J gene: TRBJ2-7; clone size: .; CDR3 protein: ASSQGTGGFHEQY
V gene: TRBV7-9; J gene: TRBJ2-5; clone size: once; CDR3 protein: ASSFPGEDQETQY
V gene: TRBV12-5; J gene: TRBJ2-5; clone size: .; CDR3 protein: ASGFGRGEETQY
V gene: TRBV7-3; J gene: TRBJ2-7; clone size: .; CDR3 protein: ASSSGVGEQY
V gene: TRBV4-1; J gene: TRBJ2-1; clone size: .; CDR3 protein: ASSQATGRGNEQF
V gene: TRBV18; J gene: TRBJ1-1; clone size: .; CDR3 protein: ASSEGGNTEAF
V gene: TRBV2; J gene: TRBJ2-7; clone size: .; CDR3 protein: ASKGESYEQY
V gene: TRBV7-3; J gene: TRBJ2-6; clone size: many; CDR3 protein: ATSPSGANVLT
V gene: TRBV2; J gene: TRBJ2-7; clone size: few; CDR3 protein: ASSTVGRGRYEQY
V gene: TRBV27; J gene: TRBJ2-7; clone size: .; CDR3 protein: ASATRGYTDEQY
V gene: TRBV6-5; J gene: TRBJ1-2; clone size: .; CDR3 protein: ASSYSTSRYGYT
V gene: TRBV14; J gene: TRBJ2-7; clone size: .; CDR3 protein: ASSLGGSEGGGRYEQY
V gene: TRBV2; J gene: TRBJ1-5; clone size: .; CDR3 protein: ASSIRQGSQPQH
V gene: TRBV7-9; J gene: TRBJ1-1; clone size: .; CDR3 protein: ASSPVFTDGYTEAF
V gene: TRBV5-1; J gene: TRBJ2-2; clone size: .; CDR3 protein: ASSLYGNTGELF
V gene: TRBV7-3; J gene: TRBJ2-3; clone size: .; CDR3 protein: ASSSDREYTDTQY
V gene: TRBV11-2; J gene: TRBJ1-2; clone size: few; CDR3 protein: ASSLGQGAVYGYT
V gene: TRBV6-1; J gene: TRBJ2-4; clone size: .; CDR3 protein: ASSVGLAGAKNIQY
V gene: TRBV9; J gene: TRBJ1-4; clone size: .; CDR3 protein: ASSVEGSSLLNEKLF
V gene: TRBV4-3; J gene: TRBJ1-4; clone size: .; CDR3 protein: ASSQEVKGGKLF
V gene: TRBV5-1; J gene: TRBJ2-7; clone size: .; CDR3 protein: ASREGDYEQY
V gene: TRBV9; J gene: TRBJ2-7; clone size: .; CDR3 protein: ASSSGAAAGYEQY
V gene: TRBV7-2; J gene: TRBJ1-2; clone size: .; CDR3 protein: ASSRDTQFYGYT